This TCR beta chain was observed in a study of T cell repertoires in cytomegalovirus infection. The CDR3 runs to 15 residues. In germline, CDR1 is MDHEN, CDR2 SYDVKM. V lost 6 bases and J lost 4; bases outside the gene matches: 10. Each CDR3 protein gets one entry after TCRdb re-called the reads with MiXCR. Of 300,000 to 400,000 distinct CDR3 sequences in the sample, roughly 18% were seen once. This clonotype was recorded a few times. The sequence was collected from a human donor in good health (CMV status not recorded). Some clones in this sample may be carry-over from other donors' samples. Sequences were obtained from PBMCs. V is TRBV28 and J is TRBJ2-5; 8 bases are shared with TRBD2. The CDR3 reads CASRTLGGARETQYF. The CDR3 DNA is TGTGCCAGCAGGACCCTCGGGGGGGCTCGAGAGACCCAGTACTTC. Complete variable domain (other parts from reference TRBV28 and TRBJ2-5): DVKVTQSSRYLVKRTGEKVFLECVQDMDHENMFWYRQDPGLGLRLIYFSYDVKMKEKGDIPEGYSVSREKKERFSLILESASTNQTSMYLCASRTLGGARETQYFGPGTRLLVL.